This T cell receptor beta chain was found in a study of blood T cell repertoires in COVID-19. Trimming took 4 bases from V and 3 from J; bases not matched to a gene: 3. The CDR3 is 13 residues long. Germline CDR1 is SGHRS and CDR2 is YFSETQ. Sequencing was performed with immunoSEQ multiplex PCR; in TCRdb, only in-frame clones are kept and a portion is missing. The repertoire has about 200,000 clones, less than 90% of them found once; the top ten carry 0.7% to 0.8%. Material: peripheral blood. The genes are TRBV5-1 and TRBJ1-1, with TRBD1 matching over 7 bases. The sequence came from a woman in her 70s with acute or convalescent COVID-19. DNA for the CDR3: TGCGCCAGCAGCAAGGGACAGTACACTGAAGCTTTCTTT. This encodes CASSKGQYTEAFF.